Below, 29 T cell receptor beta chains from the same sample are listed, as sequenced in a study of CD8+CD57+ T cells in acquired aplastic anemia. TCR beta VDJ and CDR3 profiles were obtained from a genomic DNA template. Each CDR3 protein is one row after TCRdb ran MiXCR on the reads. The repertoire holds 160,000 or so distinct CDR3 sequences, with around half as singletons. By flow cytometry, patients selected for sequencing had shown an expansion of CD8+CD57+ cells. The sequencing sample was made of sorted CD4+, CD8+, or CD8+CD57+ T cells (not recorded which) from PBMCs. These receptor sequences come from a human donor with aplastic anemia.

This rearrangement joins TRBV19 to TRBJ2-7; the D is unclear. Germline CDR1 LNHDA, CDR2 SQIVND (reference sequence). The CDR3 is made up of 14 amino acids. Trimming cost V 1 base and J 0 bases, with 7 bases left between them. This CDR3 reads CASSIVAGSYEQYF. DNA of the CDR3: TGTGCCAGTAGTATAGTAGCCGGCTCCTACGAGCAGTACTTC.

This clonotype was picked up many times. The V and J genes are TRBV20-1 and TRBJ1-4; TRBD1 aligns across 10 bases. The trim removed 5 bases at V and 3 bases at J, leaving 3 bases unmatched. Per the germline V gene, CDR1 is DFQATT and CDR2 is SNEGSKA (reference sequence). The CDR3 totals 14 residues. CDR3 loop: CSASGQGANEKLFF. In nucleotides, the CDR3 is TGCAGTGCTTCTGGACAGGGGGCTAATGAAAAACTGTTTTTT.

The chain combines TRBV15 with TRBJ2-1; 8 bases align to TRBD1. The CDR3 sequence is 16 residues long. With 3 bases clipped from V and 3 bases from J, the junction kept 7 bases outside the gene matches. Germline CDR1 is LNHNV and CDR2 is YYDKDF (reference sequence). CDR3 region: CATSSLDRELYNEQFF. As DNA, the CDR3 is TGTGCCACCAGCAGCCTGGACAGGGAACTCTACAATGAGCAGTTCTTC.

The chain couples TRBV9 to TRBJ2-5; 8 positions match TRBD2. With V trimmed by 0 bases and J by 2 bases, 3 bases remained unmatched. Germline values: CDR1 SGDLS, CDR2 YYNGEE. The CDR3 loop spans 15 amino acids. Here the CDR3 DNA reads TGTGCCAGCAGCGTAGCGGGGGGGCGTCAAGAGACCCAGTACTTC. It specifies CASSVAGGRQETQYF.

The chain uses TRBV5-4 and TRBJ2-3; 9 positions agree with TRBD2. V gave up 1 base and J gave up 1 base; unmatched junction bases: 4. The CDR3 is 16 residues long. Per germline, CDR1 SGHNT and CDR2 YYREEE (reference sequence). The chain's CDR3 is CASSLYRGGGTDTQYF. In DNA form, the CDR3 reads TGTGCCAGCAGCTTGTACCGCGGGGGGGGCACAGATACGCAGTATTTT. Full variable domain (remainder filled in from reference TRBV5-4 and TRBJ2-3): ETGVTQSPTHLIKTRGQQVTLRCSSQSGHNTVSWYQQALGQGPQFIFQYYREEENGRGNFPPRFSGLQFPNYSSELNVNALELDDSALYLCASSLYRGGGTDTQYFGPGTRLTVL.

On this clonotype: One base away lies a much larger clone, so this may be a sequencing read error. V is TRBV6-2 or TRBV6-3 and J is TRBJ2-5; D is possibly TRBD2 (6 bases). Matching the DNA end better, TRBJ2-7 makes the J call doubtful. This CDR3 has 14 amino acids. In germline, CDR1 is MNHEY, CDR2 SVGEGT. The CDR3 coding sequence is TGTGCCGGCTTTTCTCCGGGACTTTCCTACGAGCAGTACTTC. Amino acid sequence: CAGFSPGLSYEQYF.

V is TRBV25-1 and J is TRBJ2-7; the D is unclear. The CDR3 totals 12 residues. Germline CDR1 and CDR2: MGHDK and SYGVNS. The germline V and J ends were trimmed by 1 base and 8 bases, with 9 bases remaining between them. CDR3 coding DNA: TGTGCCAGCAGTGAATCTGACCTACAGCAGTACTTC. Translation: CASSESDLQQYF.

This clonotype ranks as medium-sized (0.01 to 0.1%). The chain recombines TRBV2 with TRBJ2-1; D unclear. Deletions cut 2 bases from V and 15 bases from J, with 11 bases between. The CDR3 loop spans 11 amino acids. From germline, CDR1 is SNHLY and CDR2 FYNNEI. In nucleotides, the CDR3 is TGTGCCAGCAGTGAAATCAGGCGTCGGTTCTTC. It specifies CASSEIRRRFF. Using reference TRBV2 and TRBJ2-1 for the parts outside the CDR3, the full variable domain is EPEVTQTPSHQVTQMGQEVILRCVPISNHLYFYWYRQILGQKVEFLVSFYNNEISEKSEIFDDQFSVERPDGSNFTLKIRSTKLEDSAMYFCASSEIRRRFFGPGTRLTVL.

This clonotype occurred many times. Here the CDR3 DNA reads TGTGCCATCACACCGGACAACTATGGCTACACCTTC. Protein: CAITPDNYGYTF. This chain links TRBV12-3 or TRBV12-4 with TRBJ1-2; D is unclear. V was shortened by 10 bases and J by 2 bases, with 11 bases between the two germline ends. There are 12 residues in the CDR3.

This clonotype was counted a single time. CDR3 protein: CASSQESRTQYF. The CDR3 region has the DNA TGTGCCAGCAGCCAAGAGTCCAGGACCCAGTACTTC. The chain has TRBV7-8 and TRBJ2-5; D call uncertain. Germline V CDR1 and CDR2: SGHVS, FQNEAQ. The CDR3 loop spans 12 amino acids. The germline V and J ends were trimmed by 5 bases and 7 bases, with 11 bases remaining between them.

The chain employs TRBV20-1 and TRBJ1-2; 7 nucleotides agree with TRBD1. The CDR3 runs to 15 residues. Per the germline V gene, CDR1 is DFQATT and CDR2 is SNEGSKA (reference sequence). The V gene end was trimmed by 1 base and the J gene end by 5 bases; junction bases not matched to a gene: 10. The CDR3 region has the DNA TGCAGTGCTAGAGGTGCGCAGGGGGATGATTATGGCTACACCTTC. This translates into CSARGAQGDDYGYTF.

This clonotype was counted many times. A single base separates this from a much larger clone, so it may be a read error. V gene TRBV2 combines with J gene TRBJ1-6; D perhaps matches TRBD1 (5 bases). The CDR3 is 15 residues long. V lost 8 bases to trimming and J lost 8 bases, with 19 bases between them. From germline, CDR1 is SNHLY and CDR2 FYNNEI. The CDR3 protein is CASGNPGIADSPLHF. The CDR3 coding sequence is TGTGCCAGCGGAAACCCAGGGATTGCGGATTCACCCCTCCACTTT.

This clonotype was picked up one time. The junction departs from germline at one end; a sequencing error may be responsible. This sequence joins TRBV2 and TRBJ1-1; 9 nucleotides agree with TRBD1. CDR3 size: 15 residues. Germline V gives CDR1 SNHLY, CDR2 FYNNEI. The CDR3: CASREGQGLYTEAFF. The CDR3 DNA reads as TGTGCCAGCAGGGAAGGACAGGGGTTGTACACTGAAGCTTTCTTT.

The chain employs TRBV2 and TRBJ1-1; D remains ambiguous. Trimming shortened V by 0 bases and J by 10 bases, and 15 bases separated the two germline ends. Germline CDR1 SNHLY, CDR2 FYNNEI. The CDR3 sequence is 14 residues long. CDR3 loop: CASSEAGVDPGAFF. CDR3 DNA sequence: TGTGCCAGCAGTGAAGCCGGGGTGGACCCTGGAGCTTTCTTT.

V usage is TRBV10-3 and J usage is TRBJ1-5; D gene uncertain. The CDR3 is made up of 13 amino acids. In germline, CDR1 is ENHRY, CDR2 SYGVKD. The V end lost 3 bases, the J end lost 8 bases, and 11 bases lay between the germline ends. The chain's CDR3 is CAISDGRMEPQHF. For the CDR3, the DNA is TGTGCCATCAGTGATGGTAGGATGGAGCCCCAGCATTTT.

This clonotype was detected only a few times. This could be a read error, since a much larger clone is one nucleotide away. V is TRBV12-3 or TRBV12-4 and J is TRBJ2-5; unclear D gene. The V end lost 4 bases, the J end lost 3 bases, and 6 bases lay between the germline ends. CDR3 length: 12 residues. The CDR3: CASSWNEETQYF. The CDR3, as DNA: TGTGCCAGCAGTTGGAACGAAGAGACCCAGTACTTC.

The gene calls are TRBV2 and TRBJ1-1, with TRBD1 as a possible D gene (5 bases). In germline, CDR1 is SNHLY, CDR2 FYNNEI. The CDR3 totals 11 residues. V was pared by 6 bases and J by 10 bases, with 12 bases between. The CDR3 here is CASRLGTSAFF. The CDR3 DNA sequence: TGTGCCAGCAGGCTCGGGACGTCAGCTTTCTTT.

This clonotype was seen a single time. The gene calls are TRBV5-1 and TRBJ1-3; D remains unclear. Germline CDR1 SGHRS, CDR2 YFSETQ. CDR3 length: 15 residues. Trimming cost V 6 bases and J 0 bases, with 13 bases left between them. The CDR3 sequence: CASTPGGSSGNTIYF. CDR3 bases: TGCGCCAGCACACCGGGCGGGTCCTCTGGAAACACCATATATTTT.

This clonotype was recorded at least ten times. The chain carries TRBV5-6 and TRBJ1-1, with 9 nucleotides matching TRBD1. The CDR3 is made up of 15 amino acids. J gave up 5 bases and V 4 bases, and 9 bases lay outside the gene matches. In germline, CDR1 is SGHDT, CDR2 YYEEEE. CDR3 nucleotide sequence: TGTGCCAGCAGCCCGTTAACAGGGGGCGGGACTGAAGCTTTCTTT. Residues: CASSPLTGGGTEAFF.

This clonotype occurred many times. The genes are TRBV4-2 and TRBJ1-2, with TRBD1 matching over 11 bases. V was clipped by 5 bases and J by 4 bases; unmatched bases: 6. The germline gives CDR1 LGHNA, CDR2 YNFKEQ. The CDR3 length is 15 residues. The CDR3: CASSDGQGAGYGYTF. The CDR3 region has the DNA TGTGCCAGCAGCGACGGACAGGGGGCGGGCTATGGCTACACCTTC.

This clonotype has at least ten counts. The rearrangement joins TRBV5-1 to TRBJ2-1; 7 bases are a match to TRBD1. V dropped 6 bases and J dropped 0; count of bases not matched to a gene: 9. The CDR3 has 16 residues. The germline V gene encodes CDR1 SGHRS and CDR2 YFSETQ. In DNA form, the CDR3 reads TGCGCCAGCAACCCCGAGGGGGCTGCCTCCTACAATGAGCAGTTCTTC. Translated, it gives CASNPEGAASYNEQFF.

V and J are TRBV5-4 and TRBJ2-5, with 12 bases that match TRBD2. This CDR3 contains 15 residues. Trimming at V came to 3 bases and at J to 4 bases, leaving 4 bases not matched to a gene. Germline values: CDR1 SGHNT, CDR2 YYREEE (reference sequence). CDR3 loop: CASSSTSGSRETQYF. The CDR3 DNA reads as TGTGCCAGCAGCTCGACTAGCGGGAGTCGAGAGACCCAGTACTTC.

This clonotype has at least ten counts. The J gene is TRBJ2-1, the V gene TRBV5-1; TRBD2 aligns across 9 bases. CDR1 SGHRS and CDR2 YFSETQ come from the germline V gene. After removal of 4 bases from V and 5 bases from J, the junction contained 7 bases not matched to a gene. This CDR3 has 15 amino acids. In DNA, the CDR3 is TGCGCCAGCAGCAGATCCGGGACTAGCAACAATGAGCAGTTCTTC. This gives the protein CASSRSGTSNNEQFF.

There are many counts of this clonotype. This chain uses TRBV30 with TRBJ2-7; the match to TRBD1 covers 7 bases. The V segment lost 4 bases and the J segment 7 bases; nucleotides outside the gene matches: 7. Germline CDR1 GTSNPN, CDR2 SVGIG (reference sequence). The length of the CDR3 is 12 residues. The CDR3 loop is CAWNKGAREQYV. As DNA, the CDR3 is TGTGCCTGGAACAAGGGGGCGAGGGAGCAGTACGTC.

This clonotype has a handful of counts. The chain carries TRBV3-1 and TRBJ1-1; D is possibly TRBD1 (6 bases). The germline V gene has CDR1 LGHDT and CDR2 YNNKEL (reference sequence). This CDR3 has 15 amino acids. Between the trimmed V and J ends, which lost 2 bases and 1 base, there was a span of 11 bases. CDR3 DNA sequence: TGTGCCAGCAGCCAAATAGGGGGAGGGAACACTGAAGCTTTCTTT. Protein sequence: CASSQIGGGNTEAFF.

The table lists this clonotype with a few counts. This sequence joins TRBV19 and TRBJ1-2; 8 bases fit TRBD1. The CDR3 is made up of 14 amino acids. V was pared by 5 bases and J by 5 bases, with 7 bases of the junction left unmatched. Germline assignment: CDR1 LNHDA and CDR2 SQIVND (reference sequence). CDR3 DNA: TGTGCCAGTAGTCGTGGACAGGGAGGATATGGCTACACCTTC. This codes for CASSRGQGGYGYTF. The full variable domain, completed using reference TRBV19 and TRBJ1-2, is DGGITQSPKYLFRKEGQNVTLSCEQNLNHDAMYWYRQDPGQGLRLIYYSQIVNDFQKGDIAEGYSVSREKKESFPLTVTSAQKNPTAFYLCASSRGQGGYGYTFGSGTRLTVV.

The chain couples TRBV10-3 to TRBJ2-7; no firm D call. From germline, CDR1 is ENHRY and CDR2 SYGVKD. The length of the CDR3 is 12 residues. In DNA form, the CDR3 reads TGTGCGGTTCGAGGCGGTTCCTACGAGCAGTACTTC. This gives the protein CAVRGGSYEQYF.

The chain has TRBV2 and TRBJ1-2; D ambiguous. This CDR3 is built from 13 residues. The ends were cut back, 6 bases at V and 5 bases at J, with 13 bases in the middle. Germline-derived CDR1 and CDR2 are SNHLY and FYNNEI. DNA for the CDR3: TGTGCCAGCAGCTCGGGAGAGGGTTATGGCTACACCTTC. Translation: CASSSGEGYGYTF.

This sequence joins TRBV25-1 and TRBJ1-5; D uncertain. CDR1 MGHDK and CDR2 SYGVNS come from the germline V gene. This CDR3 region has 13 residues. The V gene lost 4 bases and the J gene lost 5 bases, with 9 bases spanning the gap. CDR3: CASSAGSDQPQHF. For the CDR3, the DNA is TGTGCCAGCAGTGCGGGGTCCGATCAGCCCCAGCATTTT.